Listed here are 23 T cell receptor beta chains from one sample, sequenced in a study of cytomegalovirus exposure and HLA in healthy donors. Use of 60 Vbeta and 13 Jbeta primers characterized the PCR. Generated by immunoSEQ multiplex PCR, the TCRdb table keeps only in-frame clones and is missing some. Here the sample spans over 150,000 clones, around 85% being singletons. Specimen: PBMCs. The receptors originated from a man aged 35-49 years in good health and CMV-seronegative.

The chain combines TRBV10-3 with TRBJ1-1; D is ambiguous. This CDR3 is built from 13 residues. V lost 5 bases to trimming and J lost 1 base, with 8 bases between them. The germline V gene has CDR1 ENHRY and CDR2 SYGVKD. CDR3 amino acids: CAISYTPNTEAFF. CDR3 bases: TGTGCCATCAGTTACACACCGAACACTGAAGCTTTCTTT.

The chain uses TRBV2 and TRBJ1-2; 9 nucleotides agree with TRBD1. Germline CDR1 and CDR2: SNHLY and FYNNEI. V shed 7 bases, J shed 5 bases, and the junction held 8 bases outside the gene matches. This CDR3 contains 14 residues. The CDR3 coding sequence is TGTGCCAGCACCCTGAACGGACAGGGGTATGGCTACACCTTC. It is translated as CASTLNGQGYGYTF.

The V gene is TRBV27, the J gene TRBJ1-4, with TRBD1 as a possible D gene (5 bases). The germline gives CDR1 MNHEY, CDR2 SMNVEV (reference sequence). This CDR3 spans 14 amino acids. The V gene lost 7 bases and the J gene lost 7 bases, with 16 bases spanning the gap. The CDR3 coding sequence is TGTGCCAGCAAGCCACAGGCACCGCCTGAAAAACTGTTTTTT. Its translation is CASKPQAPPEKLFF.

V is TRBV7-9 and J is TRBJ2-7; the D gene is possibly TRBD2 (5 bases). This CDR3 has 13 amino acids. The V gene's germline CDR1 is SEHNR and CDR2 FQNEAQ (reference sequence). With 5 bases removed from V and 2 bases from J, the gap between germline ends came to 10 bases. DNA for the CDR3: TGTGCCAGCAGCCCAGAGGGAGCCTACGAGCAGTACTTC. Its translation is CASSPEGAYEQYF. The entire variable domain, with the rest obtained from reference TRBV7-9 and TRBJ2-7, is as follows: DTGVSQNPRHKITKRGQNVTFRCDPISEHNRLYWYRQTLGQGPEFLTYFQNEAQLEKSRLLSDRFSAERPKGSFSTLEIQRTEQGDSAMYLCASSPEGAYEQYFGPGTRLTVT.

The rearrangement uses TRBV7-9 and TRBJ1-2, with 12 bases fitting TRBD1. The ends lost 5 bases at V and 4 bases at J; junction bases unmatched: 11. Germline V gives CDR1 SEHNR, CDR2 FQNEAQ (reference sequence). The CDR3 has 17 residues. CDR3 sequence (DNA): TGTGCCAGCAGCGCCGGGACAGGGGGCGGCGGAGCCTATGGCTACACCTTC. It encodes CASSAGTGGGGAYGYTF.

V gene TRBV9 combines with J gene TRBJ2-7; 9 bases map to TRBD1. The CDR3 has 15 amino acids. Germline lookup yields CDR1 SGDLS and CDR2 YYNGEE. The junction had 5 bases not matched to a gene; V was cut back by 0 bases and J by 4 bases. The chain's CDR3 is CASSVGGQGWYEQYF. Written as DNA, the CDR3 is TGTGCCAGCAGCGTAGGGGGACAGGGTTGGTACGAGCAGTACTTC.

This rearrangement joins TRBV5-6 to TRBJ2-7; TRBD1 aligns across 9 bases. Per germline, CDR1 SGHDT and CDR2 YYEEEE. The CDR3 covers 15 residues. V lost 4 bases, J lost 2 bases, and 7 bases stayed unmatched. In DNA, the CDR3 is TGTGCCAGCAGCCCGGAGGGGACAGGGCCCTACGAGCAGTACTTC. Encoded protein: CASSPEGTGPYEQYF. Combining the CDR3 with reference TRBV5-6 and TRBJ2-7 gives the whole variable domain DAGVTQSPTHLIKTRGQQVTLRCSPKSGHDTVSWYQQALGQGPQFIFQYYEEEERQRGNFPDRFSGHQFPNYSSELNVNALLLGDSALYLCASSPEGTGPYEQYFGPGTRLTVT.

This chain joins TRBV5-5 and TRBJ1-1; D is undetermined. CDR1 SGHKS and CDR2 YYEKEE come from the germline V gene (reference sequence). CDR3 length: 12 residues. V gave up 2 bases and J gave up 2 bases, with 4 bases separating them. Here the CDR3 DNA reads TGTGCCAGCAGCTTCCAAAACACTGAAGCTTTCTTT. Its translation is CASSFQNTEAFF.

This sequence joins TRBV13 and TRBJ1-5, with D unresolved. The CDR3 consists of 13 residues. V was trimmed by 5 bases and J by 4 bases, leaving 9 bases between them. The germline gives CDR1 PRHDT, CDR2 FYEKMQ (reference sequence). As DNA, the CDR3 is TGTGCCAGCAGCAAGAACTCGAATCAGCCCCAGCATTTT. This translates into CASSKNSNQPQHF.

This clone was detected once. V gene TRBV9 combines with J gene TRBJ1-6; 8 positions match TRBD1. The V and J ends lost 4 bases and 0 bases, in that order; junction bases with no gene match: 12. The CDR3 length is 19 residues. CDR1 is SGDLS, CDR2 YYNGEE, per germline. As DNA, the CDR3 is TGTGCCAGCAGCTCCAGTCCCGGGACAGGAAACTCCTATAATTCACCCCTCCACTTT. Translated: CASSSSPGTGNSYNSPLHF. Using reference TRBV9 and TRBJ1-6 for the parts outside the CDR3, the full variable domain is DSGVTQTPKHLITATGQRVTLRCSPRSGDLSVYWYQQSLDQGLQFLIQYYNGEERAKGNILERFSAQQFPDLHSELNLSSLELGDSALYFCASSSSPGTGNSYNSPLHFGNGTRLTVT.

The chain couples TRBV19 to TRBJ2-7; TRBD2 matches 8 bases. In germline, CDR1 is LNHDA, CDR2 SQIVND (reference sequence). The J segment lost 1 base and the V segment lost 5 bases, leaving 7 bases of the junction unmatched. CDR3 length: 15 amino acids. CDR3 amino acids: CASSSTVAGSYEQYF. The CDR3 nucleotides are TGTGCCAGTAGTTCTACAGTAGCGGGGTCCTACGAGCAGTACTTC.

This clone occurred once. Germline and junction disagree at one end, which may indicate a read error. The V gene is TRBV7-7, the J gene TRBJ2-7; 10 nucleotides line up with TRBD1. Germline V CDR1 and CDR2: SSHAT, FNYEAQ (reference sequence). The CDR3 loop spans 14 amino acids. DNA for the CDR3: TGTGCTAGCAGCTCCGGGACAGGGGACTACGAGCAGTACTTC. Protein sequence: CASSSGTGDYEQYF.

The chain is built from TRBV5-1 and TRBJ1-1, with D uncertain. Trimming took off 4 bases at V and 2 bases at J, with 15 bases between the two ends. Germline CDR1 and CDR2: SGHRS and YFSETQ. The CDR3 consists of 15 residues. The DNA of the CDR3 is TGCGCCAGCAGCCATGACGGGAATTTAAACACTGAAGCTTTCTTT. It yields the protein CASSHDGNLNTEAFF.

V and J are TRBV19 and TRBJ2-1, with D unclear. CDR3 size: 14 residues. The ends were cut back, 4 bases at V and 0 bases at J, with 7 bases in the middle. Germline assignment: CDR1 LNHDA and CDR2 SQIVND (reference sequence). The CDR3 sequence is CASSKSVSYNEQFF. For the CDR3, the DNA is TGTGCCAGTAGTAAGAGCGTCTCCTACAATGAGCAGTTCTTC.

The sample holds one count of this clone. The chain employs TRBV7-6 and TRBJ2-7, with a weak D call TRBD2 (6 bases). Germline V gene sequence: CDR1 SGHVS, CDR2 FNYEAQ. The CDR3 is made up of 17 amino acids. Trimming removed 1 base from V and 0 bases from J, with 16 bases in between. In DNA form, the CDR3 reads TGTGCCAGCAGCTTAGGCGGAGGGGCAGAGAGCTCCTACGAGCAGTACTTC. The encoded protein is CASSLGGGAESSYEQYF. The whole variable domain, remainder taken from reference TRBV7-6 and TRBJ2-7, is GAGVSQSPRYKVTKRGQDVALRCDPISGHVSLYWYRQALGQGPEFLTYFNYEAQQDKSGLPNDRFSAERPEGSISTLTIQRTEQRDSAMYRCASSLGGGAESSYEQYFGPGTRLTVT.

This clone has just one count. V is TRBV27 and J is TRBJ1-2; D may be TRBD1 (6 bases). The CDR3 is made up of 15 amino acids. V lost 5 bases and J lost 8, with 21 bases in between. Looked up from germline, CDR1 is MNHEY and CDR2 is SMNVEV (reference sequence). CDR3 nucleotide sequence: TGTGCCAGCAGTCTGGAACCCACAGGGCTCATGGGCTACACCTTC. Amino acid sequence: CASSLEPTGLMGYTF.

The genes are TRBV5-1 and TRBJ2-7; TRBD1 matches 8 bases. The trim removed 7 bases at V and 0 bases at J, leaving 9 bases unmatched. Germline V gene data show CDR1 as SGHRS and CDR2 as YFSETQ. The CDR3 length is 15 residues. The CDR3 DNA reads as TGCGCCAGCGGGAAGGGACAGGCCACCTCCTACGAGCAGTACTTC. Its protein product is CASGKGQATSYEQYF.

This clone was recorded a few times. This rearrangement joins TRBV6-1 to TRBJ1-1, with D maybe TRBD1 (6 bases). Germline CDR1 reads MNHNS; CDR2 reads SASEGT. V lost 7 bases and J 5 bases, leaving 20 bases between the germline ends. The CDR3 has 15 amino acids. CDR3 in DNA: TGTGCCAGCACTCAAGAGGCAGGGGCTGGTACTGAAGCTTTCTTT. Its translation is CASTQEAGAGTEAFF.

The chain joins TRBV12-5 to TRBJ2-7, with 7 positions matching TRBD1. Germline lookup yields CDR1 LGHNT and CDR2 FRNRAP. The CDR3 consists of 16 residues. J gave up 3 bases and V 0 bases, and 8 bases lay outside the gene matches. CDR3: CASGLVLDRQGYEQYF. CDR3 DNA: TGTGCTAGTGGTTTGGTCCTGGATAGACAGGGCTACGAGCAGTACTTC.

The chain combines TRBV5-4 with TRBJ1-5, with D hard to call. The CDR3 runs to 14 residues. From germline, CDR1 is SGHNT and CDR2 YYREEE (reference sequence). Trimming removed 1 base at V and 0 bases at J, with 5 bases between. CDR3 residues: CASSLTDSNQPQHF. Written as DNA, the CDR3 is TGTGCCAGCAGCTTGACAGATAGCAATCAGCCCCAGCATTTT.

This clone has more than one count but fewer than ten. V gene TRBV6-6 combines with J gene TRBJ2-3; a weak D match, TRBD1 (6 bases). With 7 bases removed from V and 0 bases from J, the gap between germline ends came to 14 bases. Germline lookup yields CDR1 MNHNY and CDR2 SVGAGI (reference sequence). The CDR3 loop spans 15 amino acids. CDR3 in amino acids: CASIRGQFSTDTQYF. CDR3 coding DNA: TGTGCCAGCATCCGAGGACAGTTTAGCACAGATACGCAGTATTTT.

The chain recombines TRBV7-2 with TRBJ2-7; TRBD2 is a possible D gene (6 bases). The CDR3 contains 19 residues. The V end lost 1 base, the J end lost 0 bases, and 22 bases lay between the germline ends. CDR1 SGHTA and CDR2 FQGNSA come from the germline V gene. CDR3 sequence (DNA): TGTGCCAGCAGCTTAGATCTCACTCGGGGGATCCTCTCCTCCTACGAGCAGTACTTC. Protein sequence: CASSLDLTRGILSSYEQYF. Supplemented by reference TRBV7-2 and TRBJ2-7, the full variable domain reads GAGVSQSPSNKVTEKGKDVELRCDPISGHTALYWYRQSLGQGLEFLIYFQGNSAPDKSGLPSDRFSAERTGGSVSTLTIQRTQQEDSAVYLCASSLDLTRGILSSYEQYFGPGTRLTVT.

This chain connects TRBV4-1 to TRBJ2-4, with D perhaps TRBD1 (6 bases). CDR1 is MGHRA, CDR2 YSYEKL, per germline. CDR3 length: 15 residues. Between the trimmed V and J ends, which lost 0 bases and 8 bases, there was a span of 14 bases. As DNA, the CDR3 is TGCGCCAGCAGCCAAGACACAGGGTGGTCGGACATTCAGTACTTC. The encoded protein is CASSQDTGWSDIQYF.